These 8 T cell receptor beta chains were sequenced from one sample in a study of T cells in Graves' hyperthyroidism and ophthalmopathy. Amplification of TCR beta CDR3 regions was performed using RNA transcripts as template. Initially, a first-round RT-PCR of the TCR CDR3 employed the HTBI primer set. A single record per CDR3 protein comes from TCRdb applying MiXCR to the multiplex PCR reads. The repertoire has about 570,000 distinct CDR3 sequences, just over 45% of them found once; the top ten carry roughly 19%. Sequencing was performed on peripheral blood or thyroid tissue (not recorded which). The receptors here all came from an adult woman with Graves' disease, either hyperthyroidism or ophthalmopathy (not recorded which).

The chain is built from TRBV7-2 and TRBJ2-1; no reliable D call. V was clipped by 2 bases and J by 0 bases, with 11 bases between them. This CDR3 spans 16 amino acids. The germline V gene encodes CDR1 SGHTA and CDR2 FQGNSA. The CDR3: CASSLREFLSYNEQFF. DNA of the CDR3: TGTGCCAGCAGCTTAAGGGAATTTCTCTCCTACAATGAGCAGTTCTTC.

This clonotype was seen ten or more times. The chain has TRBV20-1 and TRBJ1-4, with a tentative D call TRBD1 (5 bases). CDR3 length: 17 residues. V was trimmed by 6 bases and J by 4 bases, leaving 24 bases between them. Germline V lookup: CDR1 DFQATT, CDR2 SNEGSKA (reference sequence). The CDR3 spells CSARPSLNQGLNEKLFF. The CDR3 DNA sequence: TGCAGTGCCCGCCCCTCTCTCAACCAGGGACTTAATGAAAAACTGTTTTTT.

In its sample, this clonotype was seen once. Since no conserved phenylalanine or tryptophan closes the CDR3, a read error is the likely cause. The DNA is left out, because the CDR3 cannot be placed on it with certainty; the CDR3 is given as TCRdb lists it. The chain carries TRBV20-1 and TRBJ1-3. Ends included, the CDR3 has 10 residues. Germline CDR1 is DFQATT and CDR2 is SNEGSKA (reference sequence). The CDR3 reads CSAREAGRNT.

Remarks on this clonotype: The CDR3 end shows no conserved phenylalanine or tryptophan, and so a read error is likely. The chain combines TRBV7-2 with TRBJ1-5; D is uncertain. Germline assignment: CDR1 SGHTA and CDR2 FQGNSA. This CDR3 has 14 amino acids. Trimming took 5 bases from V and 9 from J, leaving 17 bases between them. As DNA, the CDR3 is TGTGCCAGCAGCCCTCGACCGGAAAGGCCGCCCCAGCATTGT. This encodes CASSPRPERPPQHC.

The CDR3 is CAISGGQGAQGYTF. The CDR3 DNA sequence: TGTGCCATCAGCGGAGGACAGGGGGCGCAGGGCTACACCTTC. The V call is TRBV10-3, the J call TRBJ1-2; TRBD1 matches at 11 bases. From germline, CDR1 is ENHRY and CDR2 SYGVKD. V lost 6 bases to trimming and J lost 8 bases; unmatched junction nucleotides: 8. The CDR3 runs 14 residues.

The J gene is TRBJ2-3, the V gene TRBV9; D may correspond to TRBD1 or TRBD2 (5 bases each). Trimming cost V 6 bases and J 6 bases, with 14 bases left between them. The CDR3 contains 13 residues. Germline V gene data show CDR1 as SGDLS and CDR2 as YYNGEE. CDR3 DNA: TGTGCCAGCACACGGACTGGGGGTGATACGCAGTATTTT. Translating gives CASTRTGGDTQYF.

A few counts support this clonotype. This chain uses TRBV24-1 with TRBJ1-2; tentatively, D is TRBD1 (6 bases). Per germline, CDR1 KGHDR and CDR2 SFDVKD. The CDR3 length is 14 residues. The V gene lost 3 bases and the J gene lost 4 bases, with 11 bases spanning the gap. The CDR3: CATSDTGTSYGYTF. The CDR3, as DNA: TGTGCCACCAGTGATACCGGGACATCCTATGGCTACACCTTC.

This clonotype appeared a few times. CDR3 bases: TGTGCCAGCAGCGACCCGGACGGGGGAGGGACCTATAATTCACCCCTCCACTTT. Translated, it gives CASSDPDGGGTYNSPLHF. This chain links TRBV7-8 with TRBJ1-6, with a weak D call TRBD1 (5 bases). The CDR3 is 18 amino acids. Per germline, CDR1 SGHVS and CDR2 FQNEAQ. The V and J ends lost 5 bases and 2 bases respectively, with 19 bases between them.